These T cell receptor beta chains were read from a single sample in a study of persistence of HIV-infected CD4 T cells. Their antigens remain unidentified. Using immunoSEQ multiplex PCR, the repertoire was profiled, and TCRdb retains in-frame clones only, with some absent. This table holds under 15,000 clones, 71% found once. The material sequenced was CD4+ T cells sorted from PBMCs after approximately 20-hour stimulation, taken from a patient who received antiretroviral therapy. The receptors were gathered from an adult man with HIV who was CMV-seropositive. Both conserved end residues are part of each CDR3. The D gene is left open where the match is weak. The size entry is marked missing in some rows and otherwise reads once, few, many or a size class.

J,size,V,D,CDR3,DNA
TRBJ2-7,-,TRBV5-1,-,CASSLEGYEQYF,TGCGCCAGCAGCTTGGAGGGGTACGAGCAGTACTTC
TRBJ1-1,-,TRBV5-3,-,CARSLTRLAWSSGEAFF,TGTGCCAGAAGCTTGACCCGACTCGCGTGGTCTAGCGGTGAAGCTTTCTTT
TRBJ2-3,-,TRBV5-1,-,CASSLAGTSTDTQYF,TGCGCCAGCAGCTTGGCCGGGACTAGCACAGATACGCAGTATTTT
TRBJ2-7,-,TRBV28,-,CASSAPQHPGPLAYEQYF,TGTGCCAGCAGCGCTCCCCAGCACCCAGGTCCCTTAGCCTACGAGCAGTACTTC
TRBJ1-5,few,TRBV5-1,-,CASSLLPDHSNQPQHF,TGCGCCAGCAGCTTGCTGCCGGATCATAGCAATCAGCCCCAGCATTTT
TRBJ1-1,-,TRBV5-8,-,CASSLGHNTEAFF,TGTGCCAGCAGCTTGGGACACAACACTGAAGCTTTCTTT
TRBJ2-7,-,TRBV6-5,-,CASSREAGDGYEQYF,TGTGCCAGCAGCCGAGAGGCAGGGGACGGCTACGAGCAGTACTTC
TRBJ2-1,-,TRBV2,-,CASMAQGPLNEQFF,TGTGCCAGCATGGCGCAGGGGCCCCTCAATGAGCAGTTCTTC
TRBJ1-4,-,TRBV4-1,-,CASSKYTGTPNEKLFF,TGCGCCAGCAGCAAATACACCGGGACACCTAATGAAAAACTGTTTTTT
TRBJ2-1,medium-sized,TRBV12-3/TRBV12-4,-,CASSLRPDSEQFF,TGTGCCAGCAGTTTAAGACCGGACAGCGAGCAGTTCTTC
TRBJ2-5,-,TRBV2,TRBD1,CASGGQGFFETQYF,TGTGCCAGCGGAGGACAGGGGTTCTTCGAGACCCAGTACTTC
TRBJ2-3,-,TRBV27,TRBD2,CASSSGGSTDTQYF,TGTGCCAGCAGCAGCGGGGGGTCAACAGATACGCAGTATTTT
TRBJ2-7,-,TRBV19,TRBD2,CASSILAGGLYEQYF,TGTGCCAGTAGTATCCTAGCGGGGGGCCTTTACGAGCAGTACTTC
TRBJ1-6,-,TRBV6-5,TRBD1,CASTPTGTGSPLHF,TGTGCCAGCACCCCGACAGGGACAGGTTCACCCCTCCACTTT
TRBJ2-3,-,TRBV9,-,CASSVVDTQYF,TGTGCCAGCAGCGTAGTAGATACGCAGTATTTT
TRBJ1-2,once,TRBV19,TRBD1,CASIPRTGFEDYGYTF,TGTGCCAGTATCCCGAGGACAGGGTTTGAGGACTATGGCTACACCTTC
TRBJ2-2,-,TRBV6-5,-,CASSLGNTGELFF,TGTGCCAGCAGTTTAGGGAACACCGGGGAGCTGTTTTTT
TRBJ2-2,-,TRBV5-1,TRBD1,CASSFRTGYTGELFF,TGCGCCAGCAGCTTCCGGACAGGGTACACCGGGGAGCTGTTTTTT
TRBJ1-1,-,TRBV6-5,TRBD1,CASSLGQGGTEAFF,TGTGCCAGCAGCCTAGGACAGGGGGGCACTGAAGCTTTCTTT
TRBJ2-1,few,TRBV3-1/TRBV3-2,TRBD1,CASSQGRDRGLDEQFF,TGTGCCAGCAGCCAAGGGCGGGACAGGGGTTTGGATGAGCAGTTCTTC
TRBJ1-5,-,TRBV7-9,TRBD1,CASSRQGPSNQPQHF,TGTGCCAGCAGCCGACAGGGGCCTAGCAATCAGCCCCAGCATTTT
TRBJ2-1,-,TRBV5-4,-,CASSPLQSSSYNEQFF,TGTGCCAGCAGCCCACTACAGTCTAGCTCCTACAATGAGCAGTTCTTC
TRBJ1-1,-,TRBV20-1,-,CSAYRVEAFF,TGCAGTGCCTACAGGGTTGAAGCTTTCTTT
TRBJ2-2,medium-sized,TRBV2,-,CASSERATPGELFF,TGTGCCAGCAGTGAACGTGCGACGCCCGGGGAGCTGTTTTTT
TRBJ2-7,-,TRBV7-8,TRBD1,CASSLEGTGDSYEQYF,TGTGCCAGCAGCTTAGAAGGGACAGGGGACTCCTACGAGCAGTACTTC
TRBJ1-4,few,TRBV7-2,TRBD1,CASRGDRANEKLFF,TGTGCCAGCAGGGGCGACAGGGCCAATGAAAAACTGTTTTTT
TRBJ2-1,once,TRBV3-1/TRBV3-2,-,CASSQDQGREFF,TGTGCCAGCAGCCAAGACCAGGGACGTGAGTTCTTC
TRBJ2-1,-,TRBV5-1,-,CASSSFGNEQFF,TGCGCCAGCAGCTCCTTTGGGAATGAGCAGTTCTTC
TRBJ1-1,few,TRBV28,TRBD1,CASSSPQPGQMNTEAFF,TGTGCCAGCAGTTCCCCACAACCGGGACAGATGAACACTGAAGCTTTCTTT
TRBJ2-2,few,TRBV5-5,-,CASSITMTTGELFF,TGTGCCAGCAGCATCACTATGACCACCGGGGAGCTGTTTTTT
TRBJ2-4,few,TRBV18,TRBD2,CASSSGGDGDIQYF,TGTGCCAGCTCATCGGGAGGGGACGGGGACATTCAGTACTTC
TRBJ2-1,-,TRBV7-6,-,CASSLSTGSYNEQFF,TGTGCCAGCAGCCTAAGCACAGGCTCCTACAATGAGCAGTTCTTC
TRBJ2-5,-,TRBV9,-,CASSAPREETQYF,TGTGCCAGCAGCGCACCCCGGGAGGAGACCCAGTACTTC
TRBJ2-1,-,TRBV2,TRBD1,CASAWQGENEQFF,TGTGCCAGCGCCTGGCAGGGGGAGAATGAGCAGTTCTTC
TRBJ2-6,-,TRBV10-1,-,CASSQGGRISGANVLTF,TGCGCCAGCAGCCAAGGGGGACGGATCTCTGGGGCCAACGTCCTGACTTTC
TRBJ2-7,-,TRBV4-1,-,CASSQQGTYEQYF,TGCGCCAGCAGCCAACAGGGGACCTACGAGCAGTACTTC
TRBJ1-2,-,TRBV4-1,-,CASSQTGTSNYGYTF,TGCGCCAGCAGCCAAACCGGGACATCTAACTATGGCTACACCTTC
TRBJ1-4,few,TRBV6-5,TRBD1,CASSYRTGSAEKLFF,TGTGCCAGCAGTTACCGGACAGGTAGTGCGGAAAAACTGTTTTTT
TRBJ2-1,-,TRBV7-7,TRBD2,CASSVGGGGYNEQFF,TGTGCCAGCAGCGTCGGCGGGGGGGGTTACAATGAGCAGTTCTTC